These 22 T cell receptor beta chains originate from one sample sequenced in a study of blood T cell repertoires in COVID-19. Only in-frame clones appear in the TCRdb table, and some are missing; sequencing was by immunoSEQ multiplex PCR. Counted here are about 240,000 clones, around 89% occurring once; the ten biggest clones make up under 10%. Sequencing input: PBMCs or T cells enriched from blood (not recorded which). The receptors stem from a man aged 35-49 years who had recovered from COVID-19.

This chain joins TRBV28 and TRBJ1-2; 7 nucleotides line up with TRBD1. After removal of 3 bases from V and 7 bases from J, the junction contained 5 bases not matched to a gene. Germline CDR1 reads MDHEN; CDR2 reads SYDVKM. This CDR3 has 13 amino acids. The CDR3 loop reads CASSFPTGIGYTF. The DNA for the CDR3 is TGTGCCAGCAGTTTCCCGACAGGGATTGGCTACACCTTC.

V is TRBV7-2 and J is TRBJ2-1; 9 bases match TRBD1. The CDR3 extends over 14 amino acids. Trimming took 5 bases from V and 8 from J; bases not matched to a gene: 7. The V gene's germline CDR1 is SGHTA and CDR2 FQGNSA. CDR3 nucleotides: TGTGCCAGCAGCACAGGGGGCAGGGTTTATGAGCAGTTCTTC. As protein: CASSTGGRVYEQFF.

This chain connects TRBV19 to TRBJ1-2, with TRBD1 identical over 8 bases. CDR3 size: 16 residues. Germline lookup yields CDR1 LNHDA and CDR2 SQIVND (reference sequence). With V trimmed by 1 base and J by 1 base, 5 bases remained unmatched. CDR3 loop: CASSIGQGPDNYGYTF. DNA for the CDR3: TGTGCCAGTAGTATAGGACAGGGGCCCGATAACTATGGCTACACCTTC.

The chain employs TRBV6-5 and TRBJ2-1; TRBD2 agrees at 7 bases. Germline V gives CDR1 MNHEY, CDR2 SVGAGI. Losses at the gene ends were 8 bases for V and 2 bases for J; bases not matched to a gene: 9. The CDR3 loop spans 15 amino acids. The CDR3 DNA reads as TGTGCCAGCTTCAAGGGCGGGAGCGCCTACAATGAGCAGTTCTTC. Its protein product is CASFKGGSAYNEQFF.

The chain links TRBV11-2 to TRBJ2-7; TRBD1 matches 7 bases. This CDR3 region has 15 residues. Looked up from germline, CDR1 is SGHAT and CDR2 is FQNNGV. V was pared by 1 base and J by 2 bases, with 5 bases of the junction left unmatched. CDR3 sequence: CASSLGGQLTYEQYF. CDR3 DNA: TGTGCCAGCAGCTTAGGGGGACAGCTAACCTACGAGCAGTACTTC.

This clone was seen once. The genes are TRBV5-1 and TRBJ2-1, with 7 bases lining up with TRBD1. Germline V lookup: CDR1 SGHRS, CDR2 YFSETQ. CDR3 length: 17 residues. After removal of 5 bases from V and 2 bases from J, the junction contained 13 bases not matched to a gene. This CDR3 is CASSYLDPGQPYNEQFF. The CDR3 coding sequence is TGCGCCAGCAGTTACCTCGATCCGGGACAGCCCTACAATGAGCAGTTCTTC.

V is TRBV9 and J is TRBJ2-6, with D possibly being TRBD2 (5 bases). Germline CDR1 SGDLS, CDR2 YYNGEE. The CDR3 extends over 17 amino acids. V was clipped by 1 base and J by 0 bases, with 11 bases between them. The CDR3 is CASSVSRGSSGANVLTF. The CDR3 DNA sequence: TGTGCCAGCAGCGTATCCAGAGGGAGCTCTGGGGCCAACGTCCTGACTTTC.

V usage is TRBV7-9 and J usage is TRBJ1-1; a possible D gene is TRBD1 (5 bases). Germline values: CDR1 SEHNR, CDR2 FQNEAQ (reference sequence). The CDR3 spans 14 residues. Trimming removed 0 bases from V and 6 bases from J, with 11 bases in between. CDR3 coding DNA: TGTGCCAGCAGCTTAGCAGGGGCGCAGGCTGAAGCTTTCTTT. The encoded protein is CASSLAGAQAEAFF.

The V call is TRBV10-3, the J call TRBJ1-4; no clear D gene. The V gene's germline CDR1 is ENHRY and CDR2 SYGVKD. V was clipped by 3 bases and J by 7 bases, with 12 bases between them. The CDR3 consists of 14 residues. The CDR3 here is CAISEWEEGEKLFF. In nucleotides, the CDR3 is TGTGCCATCAGTGAATGGGAAGAGGGTGAAAAACTGTTTTTT.

The rearrangement links TRBV4-1 to TRBJ2-1; D is uncertain. The V end was cut by 4 bases, the J end by 0 bases, with 16 bases between. The CDR3 contains 17 residues. Germline CDR1 and CDR2: MGHRA and YSYEKL. The CDR3 coding sequence is TGCGCCAGCAGCCTACTCATCCAGGTGAGCTCCTACAATGAGCAGTTCTTC. The encoded protein is CASSLLIQVSSYNEQFF.

The chain links TRBV3-1 (or the pseudogene TRBV3-2) to TRBJ2-7; 15 bases line up with TRBD2. Unmatched junction bases numbered 7, after V lost 4 bases and J lost 3 bases. Germline loops: CDR1 LGHDT, CDR2 YNNKEL (reference sequence). This CDR3 spans 17 amino acids. DNA for the CDR3: TGTGCCAGCAGCCGCATCCCGGGACTAGCGGGAGGCTACGAGCAGTACTTC. Its protein product is CASSRIPGLAGGYEQYF.

The chain joins TRBV29-1 to TRBJ1-2; no definite D call. Between the trimmed V and J ends, which lost 7 bases and 2 bases, there was a span of 17 bases. The V gene's germline CDR1 is SQVTM and CDR2 ANQGSEA. The CDR3 spans 14 residues. CDR3 protein: CSAGSPGSNYGYTF. The CDR3 DNA reads TGCAGCGCCGGCTCGCCAGGCTCCAACTATGGCTACACCTTC.

The V gene is TRBV18, the J gene TRBJ1-1; TRBD1 is a possible D gene (6 bases). Germline CDR1 KGHSH, CDR2 LQKENI. The CDR3 extends over 14 amino acids. V was cut by 4 bases and J by 0 bases, with 9 bases left in between. CDR3 amino acids: CASSLGQLNTEAFF. CDR3 DNA sequence: TGTGCCAGCTCACTAGGACAGTTGAACACTGAAGCTTTCTTT.

This chain connects TRBV7-6 to TRBJ2-5; TRBD2 matches at 8 bases. The length of the CDR3 is 16 residues. The junction had 9 bases not matched to a gene; V was cut back by 1 base and J by 5 bases. The germline V gene encodes CDR1 SGHVS and CDR2 FNYEAQ. DNA for the CDR3: TGTGCCAGCAGCTTAGAGGGGACTAGTGAATTGGAGACCCAGTACTTC. It yields the protein CASSLEGTSELETQYF.

V gene TRBV6-2 or TRBV6-3 combines with J gene TRBJ2-7; 12 bases are shared with TRBD2. Germline V lookup: CDR1 MNHEY, CDR2 SVGEGT. Losses at the gene ends were 4 bases for V and 0 bases for J; bases not matched to a gene: 7. CDR3 length: 17 amino acids. The CDR3 loop reads CASSSPSGRAFSYEQYF. The CDR3 nucleotides are TGTGCCAGCAGTTCCCCTAGCGGGAGGGCCTTCTCCTACGAGCAGTACTTC.

This clone was observed once. The J gene is TRBJ2-2, the V gene TRBV29-1, with 7 nucleotides matching TRBD1. Per the germline V gene, CDR1 is SQVTM and CDR2 is ANQGSEA. J was trimmed by 5 bases and V by 4 bases; bases with no gene match: 7. CDR3 length equals 14 residues. For the CDR3, the DNA is TGCAGCGTTGTTGGGGGACAGTTAACCGGGGAGCTGTTTTTT. Protein: CSVVGGQLTGELFF.

V usage is TRBV11-2 and J usage is TRBJ2-7; TRBD1 agrees at 8 bases. Germline V gene data show CDR1 as SGHAT and CDR2 as FQNNGV. The ends lost 5 bases at V and 3 bases at J; junction bases unmatched: 3. The CDR3 covers 13 residues. The CDR3 DNA is TGTGCCAGCAGCGTAGGGACAGGCTACGAGCAGTACTTC. Translation gives CASSVGTGYEQYF.

This chain connects TRBV11-2 to TRBJ2-7; 8 bases are a match to TRBD2. V lost 6 bases and J lost 6; bases outside the gene matches: 10. Germline-derived CDR1 and CDR2 are SGHAT and FQNNGV. CDR3 length equals 14 residues. Written as DNA, the CDR3 is TGTGCCAGCAGGAATCAACGGGAGGGCCTCGAGCAGTACTTC. This codes for CASRNQREGLEQYF.

The V and J genes are TRBV2 and TRBJ1-1, with D tentatively TRBD1 (5 bases). This CDR3 is 15 amino acids long. In germline, CDR1 is SNHLY, CDR2 FYNNEI. The V and J ends lost 7 bases and 1 base respectively, with 16 bases between them. CDR3 coding DNA: TGTGCCAGCACCCAGATCCGACAGACGAACACTGAAGCTTTCTTT. Translating it yields CASTQIRQTNTEAFF.

The rearrangement links TRBV29-1 to TRBJ2-3; possibly TRBD2 for D (7 bases). The CDR3 sequence is 12 residues long. Germline V gene data show CDR1 as SQVTM and CDR2 as ANQGSEA. V was clipped by 8 bases and J by 4 bases, with 13 bases between them. The CDR3 reads CSQGGGSDTQYF. CDR3 nucleotides: TGCAGCCAGGGAGGGGGTTCAGATACGCAGTATTTT.

The genes are TRBV3-1 (or the pseudogene TRBV3-2) and TRBJ2-3; weak D call: TRBD2 (6 bases). The V gene's germline CDR1 is LGHDT and CDR2 YNNKEL (reference sequence). V lost 0 bases and J 4 bases, leaving 14 bases between the germline ends. The CDR3 runs 16 residues. CDR3 sequence: CASSQESASAADTQYF. CDR3 coding DNA: TGTGCCAGCAGCCAAGAGTCCGCTAGCGCAGCAGATACGCAGTATTTT.

This clone was seen a single time. This chain connects TRBV19 to TRBJ2-5, with D maybe TRBD2 (5 bases). The CDR3 contains 14 residues. Germline loops: CDR1 LNHDA, CDR2 SQIVND (reference sequence). Trimming stripped 3 bases from V and 5 bases from J, with 13 bases between. CDR3 sequence: CASSMGPGGETQYF. The CDR3 nucleotides are TGTGCCAGTAGTATGGGCCCTGGCGGGGAGACCCAGTACTTC. Complete variable domain (other parts from reference TRBV19 and TRBJ2-5): DGGITQSPKYLFRKEGQNVTLSCEQNLNHDAMYWYRQDPGQGLRLIYYSQIVNDFQKGDIAEGYSVSREKKESFPLTVTSAQKNPTAFYLCASSMGPGGETQYFGPGTRLLVL.